The rows below give T cell receptor beta chains drawn from one sample of a study of shared clonotypes between healthy human individuals. Sequencing used immunoSEQ multiplex PCR; TCRdb keeps in-frame clones, though not all of them. The table includes roughly 2,000,000 clones, approximately 95% detected once. The sample was naive CD8+ T cells sorted from blood. The receptor source for this set is a man in his late teens or twenties in good health. Both conserved end residues are trimmed from each CDR3. Each record gives: clone size, V gene, J gene, CDR3 protein. Clone size is not always given. Where it is, it says once, few, many or a class for expanded clones.

-	TRBV10-2	TRBJ2-2	ASGGSGGGTGELF
once	TRBV29-1	TRBJ2-7	SGRDFRTDEQY
-	TRBV7-9	TRBJ1-2	ASSAGAVNYGYT
-	TRBV29-1	TRBJ1-1	SVEGLNTEAF
-	TRBV7-6	TRBJ2-7	ASSFGLAGNEQY
-	TRBV5-1	TRBJ2-5	ASSSIFGLAGDQY
-	TRBV10-3	TRBJ1-4	ASTGNNEKLF
-	TRBV7-9	TRBJ2-1	ASSPPPAGDKNEQF
-	TRBV4-1	TRBJ1-1	ASSHYTEAF
-	TRBV11-2	TRBJ2-1	ASSDSGGARGNEQF
once	TRBV28	TRBJ1-6	ASSLSTGDNSPLH
-	TRBV14	TRBJ2-2	ASRDSPTGELF
-	TRBV6-5	TRBJ2-1	ASSYSIIQGEF
-	TRBV11-2	TRBJ2-5	ASSLERASLY
-	TRBV27	TRBJ2-5	ASSRDRRLETQY
-	TRBV7-8	TRBJ2-3	ASSLPGTSGGGTDTQY
-	TRBV6-5	TRBJ2-5	ASSREISGETQY
-	TRBV9	TRBJ2-7	ASSGHRDPSSYEQY
-	TRBV28	TRBJ2-7	ASSLALGGGYEQY
-	TRBV19	TRBJ2-5	ASSSGTFQETQY
-	TRBV2	TRBJ2-5	ASNGLAGETQY
-	TRBV10-3	TRBJ2-3	ATQGPDTDTQY
-	TRBV30	TRBJ2-7	ASIADSSSYEQY
-	TRBV5-6	TRBJ2-1	ASSSPSGGAGEQF
once	TRBV11-1	TRBJ2-7	ASSPRDRTYEQY
-	TRBV5-5	TRBJ1-1	ASSLFGGAITEAF
-	TRBV4-1	TRBJ2-6	ASSPGAYSGANVLT
-	TRBV28	TRBJ2-3	ASSWTQGTDTQY
-	TRBV27	TRBJ2-7	ASSLSSGTGRYEQY
-	TRBV2	TRBJ1-6	ASSEEFFGSETGWDSPLH
-	TRBV7-9	TRBJ1-6	ASSLEAQVSYNSPLH
-	TRBV19	TRBJ2-3	AYYRADTSTDTQY
-	TRBV27	TRBJ2-7	ASSSRAGQGDPDEQY
-	TRBV2	TRBJ2-2	ASSGVDTLTGELF
-	TRBV27	TRBJ1-4	ASSDQATGEKLF
-	TRBV4-2	TRBJ1-5	ASSQDNVDSNQPQH
once	TRBV27	TRBJ2-7	ASSLASGYYEQY
-	TRBV7-6	TRBJ2-3	ASSFLVGADTDTQY
-	TRBV5-4	TRBJ2-1	ASSFAGGPFEQF
-	TRBV18	TRBJ2-4	ASSPVVTGEDTKNIQY
-	TRBV9	TRBJ2-3	ASSVGEAVTDTQY
-	TRBV13	TRBJ2-5	ASSTRTSGILETQY
-	TRBV6-6	TRBJ2-1	ASAPGQGYDEQF
-	TRBV11-2	TRBJ2-1	ASSLGRRNEQF
-	TRBV6-5	TRBJ1-1	ASSYQGRFTEAF
once	TRBV19	TRBJ1-1	ASSIGQGDTEAF
-	TRBV19	TRBJ2-7	ASSILMGGGEQY
-	TRBV11-3	TRBJ2-2	ASSLGHTGELF
-	TRBV28	TRBJ2-1	ASTPRPRSYNEQF
-	TRBV5-4	TRBJ2-3	ASSLAAGGPDTQY
-	TRBV4-1	TRBJ1-1	ASSLPEGRGDAF
-	TRBV19	TRBJ2-7	ASSITVQAYEQY
-	TRBV11-2	TRBJ2-5	ASSLAGGHPQETQY
-	TRBV27	TRBJ2-7	ASSPSAGPVYYEQY
-	TRBV28	TRBJ2-5	ASSQRTGDLETQY